This T cell receptor beta chain is drawn from a study of blood T cell repertoires in COVID-19. Background on the study: Sites across the United States, Italy and Spain contributed samples from acute and convalescent COVID-19. Sample material is recorded as cDNA or gDNA derived from T cells, B-cell-depleted T cells, or PBMCs.

In this sample, this clone turned up a few times. Original processing notes: The assay estimated nucleated cells by amplifying reference gene primers. Clones were sequenced by immunoSEQ multiplex PCR, and TCRdb holds only the in-frame ones, with some missing. V and J calls and clone size are as listed in that table; D and trimming were resolved from the DNA. Counted here are roughly 440,000 clones, 70% to 90% occurring once; the ten biggest clones make up around 13%. Enrolment of Seattle patients took place during active infection, and they were followed longitudinally. The V gene's germline CDR1 is SGHTA and CDR2 FQGTGA. This CDR3 comprises 15 residues. V gave up 1 base and J gave up 3 bases; unmatched junction bases: 4.

The sequenced material came from peripheral blood. V usage is TRBV7-3 and J usage is TRBJ2-3, with 7 bases aligning to TRBD2. This TCR was recovered from a woman aged 50 to 60 with COVID-19, enrolled during active disease. CDR3 region: CASSLNRGETDTQYF. Written as DNA, the CDR3 is TGTGCCAGCAGCTTAAACCGGGGGGAGACAGATACGCAGTATTTT. The whole variable domain, remainder taken from reference TRBV7-3 and TRBJ2-3, is GAGVSQTPSNKVTEKGKYVELRCDPISGHTALYWYRQSLGQGPEFLIYFQGTGAADDSGLPNDRFFAVRPEGSVSTLKIQRTERGDSAVYLCASSLNRGETDTQYFGPGTRLTVL.